This T cell receptor (beta chain) comes out of a study of shared clonotypes between healthy human individuals. Germline-derived CDR1 and CDR2 are LNHDA and SQIVND (reference sequence). The V end lost 3 bases, the J end lost 13 bases, and 19 bases lay between the germline ends. The CDR3 has 14 amino acids. TCRdb keeps only in-frame clones here, not all; method: immunoSEQ multiplex PCR. The sample has roughly 2.6 million clones, about 92% seen once; the top ten hold about 0.13%. The V and J genes are TRBV19 and TRBJ1-5; a possible D gene is TRBD1 (5 bases). The sample taken for sequencing was naive CD4+ T cells sorted from blood. As for subset: CD45RA+ positively selected. The origin of this receptor is a man younger than 35 in good health. The CDR3 nucleotides are TGTGCCAGTAGTATCACAACCCCCCTAGACAGTCAGCATTTT. Translated: CASSITTPLDSQHF. Full variable domain (outside the CDR3, taken from reference TRBV19 and TRBJ1-5): DGGITQSPKYLFRKEGQNVTLSCEQNLNHDAMYWYRQDPGQGLRLIYYSQIVNDFQKGDIAEGYSVSREKKESFPLTVTSAQKNPTAFYLCASSITTPLDSQHFGDGTRLSIL.